The clone carrying this T cell receptor (beta chain) was picked up many times. Unique molecular identifiers were added to individual cDNA molecules. TCRdb passed the 5' RACE reads through MiXCR, listing each CDR3 protein once. This sample has around 46,000 distinct CDR3 sequences, with roughly 12% found just once. The source of the sample is a study of early T cells in non-severe SARS-CoV-2 infection. Sequencing was performed on whole blood. The receptor was derived from an adult who was a healthcare worker with PCR-confirmed SARS-CoV-2 infection or an uninfected control (not recorded which).

The CDR3 DNA is TGTGCCAGTAGTAGCGGACAGGGGAATCAGCCCCAGCATTTT. Its translation is CASSSGQGNQPQHF. This chain links TRBV19 with TRBJ1-5; TRBD1 agrees at 9 bases. Germline CDR1 LNHDA, CDR2 SQIVND (reference sequence). V was clipped by 4 bases and J by 4 bases; unmatched bases: 2. The CDR3 is 14 residues long.